This T cell receptor (beta chain) is from a study of T cell responses to AZD1222 COVID-19 vaccine. In the study overall: Second-dose groups at about 4 or about 12 weeks were pooled. Whole-study findings and limits: Repertoires were obtained solely post-peak T cell response. At baseline, just five to seven AZD1222 recipients tested seropositive.

This clone was seen just once. The antigen is not known. CDR3 length: 14 residues. Trimming left V 0 bases short and J 3 bases short, with 8 bases between. Clones were read by immunoSEQ multiplex PCR, and TCRdb kept only the in-frame ones, dropping some. The sample records about 92,000 clones, approximately 87% being singletons. This receptor was taken from an adult in good health. V and J are TRBV23-1 and TRBJ1-2, with unresolved D. TRBV23-1 is placed among ORFs of uncertain function. Source: peripheral blood, taken on day 0 of AZD1222 vaccination. The CDR3 loop reads CASSQSPSHYGYTF. CDR3 sequence (DNA): TGCGCCAGCAGTCAATCCCCTTCACACTATGGCTACACCTTC.